The 3 T cell receptor beta chains listed next were all sequenced from one sample in a study of shared clonotypes between healthy human individuals. As defined, naive CD8 cells were CD45RO-negative and positively selected for CCR7, with terminally differentiated effector memory CD45RA+ cells excluded. Clones were read by immunoSEQ multiplex PCR, and TCRdb kept only the in-frame ones, dropping some. The data contain some 2 million clones, approximately 95% of them singletons. The sequencing input was naive CD8+ T cells sorted from blood. These TCRs come from a man younger than 30 in good health.

Of note for this clone: Other nucleotide sequences in the sample specify the same CDR3. The rearrangement uses TRBV28 and TRBJ2-1; 11 bases line up with TRBD2. Trimming at V came to 5 bases and at J to 7 bases, leaving 4 bases not matched to a gene. The CDR3 has 14 residues. The germline CDR1 and CDR2 sequences are MDHEN and SYDVKM. The chain's CDR3 is CASSPGLAGNEQFF. In DNA, the CDR3 is TGTGCCAGCAGTCCCGGACTAGCGGGTAATGAGCAGTTCTTC.

The chain has TRBV19 and TRBJ2-7, with TRBD2 matching over 7 bases. V lost 8 bases and J lost 5; bases outside the gene matches: 3. There are 11 residues in the CDR3. Germline V gene sequence: CDR1 LNHDA, CDR2 SQIVND (reference sequence). The CDR3 nucleotides are TGTGCCAGTGGACTAGGCCACGAGCAGTACTTC. Amino acids: CASGLGHEQYF.

As regards this clone: Other DNA sequences of this sample code for an identical CDR3. The chain recombines TRBV7-9 with TRBJ2-7, with D perhaps matching TRBD2 (6 bases). Trimming took 1 base from V and 2 from J, leaving 9 bases between them. Germline loops: CDR1 SEHNR, CDR2 FQNEAQ (reference sequence). This CDR3 comprises 14 residues. In DNA, the CDR3 is TGTGCCAGCAGCTTAGGGGGGGAGGCCTACGAGCAGTACTTC. As protein: CASSLGGEAYEQYF.